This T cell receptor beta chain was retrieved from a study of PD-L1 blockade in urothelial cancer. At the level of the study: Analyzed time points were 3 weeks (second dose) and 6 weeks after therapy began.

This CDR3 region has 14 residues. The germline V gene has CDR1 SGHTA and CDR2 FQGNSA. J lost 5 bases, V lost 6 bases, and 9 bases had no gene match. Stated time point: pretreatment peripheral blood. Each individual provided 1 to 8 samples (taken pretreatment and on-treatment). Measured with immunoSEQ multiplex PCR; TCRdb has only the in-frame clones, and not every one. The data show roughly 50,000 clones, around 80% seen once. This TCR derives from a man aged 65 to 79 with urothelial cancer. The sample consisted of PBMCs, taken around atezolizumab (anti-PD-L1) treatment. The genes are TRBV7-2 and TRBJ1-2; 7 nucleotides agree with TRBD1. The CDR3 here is CASRAEGQPYGYTF. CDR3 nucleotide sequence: TGTGCCAGCAGAGCCGAGGGACAGCCTTATGGCTACACCTTC.